This entry lists 11 T cell receptor beta chains sequenced from one sample in a study of blood T cells in healthy people across ages. A J-beta primer mix and a sample-barcoded 5' primer were used in a second PCR of about 7 to 12 cycles. TCRdb reprocessed the 5' RACE reads with MiXCR, giving one entry per CDR3 protein. The data show roughly 680,000 distinct CDR3 sequences, about 51% seen once. Input material: blood. These receptors were taken from an elderly woman in good health.

The rearrangement uses TRBV4-1 and TRBJ2-1; possibly TRBD2 for D (5 bases). Germline loops: CDR1 MGHRA, CDR2 YSYEKL. Deletions cut 1 base from V and 10 bases from J, with 11 bases between. CDR3 length equals 13 residues. CDR3 bases: TGCGCCAGCAGCCAAGTACTAGAGAGCGAGCAGTTCTTC. Amino acids: CASSQVLESEQFF.

A note on this clonotype: With a much larger clone just one base away, this may be a read error. The chain couples TRBV10-3 to TRBJ2-1; 8 bases map to TRBD2. CDR3 length: 16 amino acids. The V gene end was trimmed by 3 bases and the J gene end by 0 bases; junction bases not matched to a gene: 4. Looked up from germline, CDR1 is ENHRY and CDR2 is SYGVKD. DNA for the CDR3: TGTGCCATCAGTGAATCGAGCGGGAGCTCCTACAATGAGCAGTTCTTC. It translates to CAISESSGSSYNEQFF.

Worth noting for this clonotype: A much larger clone differs by one base, so this may be a read error. V gene TRBV7-2 combines with J gene TRBJ2-7; D unclear. The V end was cut by 5 bases, the J end by 2 bases, with 13 bases between. CDR1 is SGHTA, CDR2 FQGNSA, per germline. The CDR3 is made up of 14 amino acids. The DNA of the CDR3 is TGTGCCAGCAGCGTAAATACCGCTGCCTACGAGCAGTACTTC. This sequence encodes CASSVNTAAYEQYF. The full variable domain, its missing parts supplied by reference TRBV7-2 and TRBJ2-7, is GAGVSQSPSNKVTEKGKDVELRCDPISGHTALYWYRQSLGQGLEFLIYFQGNSAPDKSGLPSDRFSAERTGGSVSTLTIQRTQQEDSAVYLCASSVNTAAYEQYFGPGTRLTVT.

With regard to this clonotype: A much larger clonotype is one base distant, so this may be a read error. The chain couples TRBV5-1 to TRBJ2-7; the D gene is possibly TRBD1 (6 bases). The CDR3 consists of 14 residues. V was shortened by 4 bases and J by 5 bases, with 16 bases between the two germline ends. CDR1 is SGHRS, CDR2 YFSETQ, per germline. CDR3 nucleotide sequence: TGCGCCAGCAGCGGGGAAACAGGGAACCACGAGCAGTACTTC. Translated: CASSGETGNHEQYF.

This clonotype appeared once. For the CDR3, the DNA is TGTGCCACCTACCGGAGGTCTAGCGTCTGGCGAGAGACCCAGTACTTC. Translation: CATYRRSSVWRETQYF. The chain has TRBV6-5 and TRBJ2-5; tentatively, D is TRBD2 (6 bases). Germline CDR1 and CDR2: MNHEY and SVGAGI. This CDR3 has 16 amino acids. Trimming took 10 bases from V and 4 from J, leaving 25 bases between them.

The chain couples TRBV25-1 to TRBJ2-5; 11 bases are shared with TRBD2. CDR3 size: 15 residues. V was pared by 5 bases and J by 5 bases, with 7 bases of the junction left unmatched. Germline V gives CDR1 MGHDK, CDR2 SYGVNS. CDR3 DNA: TGTGCCAGCAGTCCTCCTAGCGGGGGGCCGGAGACCCAGTACTTC. This sequence encodes CASSPPSGGPETQYF.

Here the CDR3 DNA reads TGTGCCAGCAGCTTGGACCGGGGGGCTACATACAATGAGCAGTTCTTC. This gives the protein CASSLDRGATYNEQFF. The chain is built from TRBV5-6 and TRBJ2-1, with D tentatively TRBD2 (7 bases). Trimming left V 0 bases short and J 4 bases short, with 14 bases between. Germline V gives CDR1 SGHDT, CDR2 YYEEEE. The CDR3 consists of 16 residues. The complete variable domain, with remaining parts taken from reference TRBV5-6 and TRBJ2-1, reads DAGVTQSPTHLIKTRGQQVTLRCSPKSGHDTVSWYQQALGQGPQFIFQYYEEEERQRGNFPDRFSGHQFPNYSSELNVNALLLGDSALYLCASSLDRGATYNEQFFGPGTRLTVL.

V is TRBV20-1 and J is TRBJ1-2; the D is unclear. This CDR3 region has 14 residues. Germline V gene data show CDR1 as DFQATT and CDR2 as SNEGSKA (reference sequence). V gave up 1 base and J gave up 1 base, with 10 bases separating them. CDR3 sequence reads: CSARGVNFNYGYTF. The CDR3 region has the DNA TGCAGTGCTAGAGGTGTCAATTTTAACTATGGCTACACCTTC.

The chain carries TRBV27 and TRBJ2-1; 9 bases line up with TRBD2. Germline V gene data show CDR1 as MNHEY and CDR2 as SMNVEV (reference sequence). CDR3 length: 13 residues. V dropped 6 bases and J dropped 8; count of bases not matched to a gene: 5. The CDR3 DNA reads as TGTGCCAGCAGGCGGGGGGGCCGCGATGAGCAGTTCTTC. Its protein is CASRRGGRDEQFF.

This chain connects TRBV20-1 to TRBJ2-5; 8 bases map to TRBD1. Germline trimming cut 6 bases from V and 1 base from J; bases unmatched to any gene: 7. Germline assignment: CDR1 DFQATT and CDR2 SNEGSKA (reference sequence). This CDR3 spans 14 amino acids. CDR3 in amino acids: CSALPGQGQETQYF. As DNA, the CDR3 is TGCAGTGCCCTACCAGGACAGGGCCAAGAGACCCAGTACTTC.

The genes are TRBV2 and TRBJ1-5; no definite D call. There are 13 residues in the CDR3. V was pared by 7 bases and J by 6 bases, with 13 bases between. Germline lookup yields CDR1 SNHLY and CDR2 FYNNEI. The CDR3 region is CASMGTIAQPQHF. CDR3 nucleotides: TGTGCCAGCATGGGTACTATCGCTCAGCCCCAGCATTTT.